This TCR beta chain stems from a study of T-cell reconstitution after alpha-beta-depleted transplantation in children. Germline CDR1 DFQATT, CDR2 SNEGSKA (reference sequence). The V end lost 6 bases, the J end lost 5 bases, and 16 bases lay between the germline ends. The CDR3 totals 13 residues. Study-wide points: There were reportedly several hundred expanded graft clones from which alpha-beta T cells came about two months after transplant. Newly generated T cells supplied most T-cell counts and diversity one year post-transplant.

This clonotype was counted between two and nine times. Its specificity is not known. Preparation of the TCRbeta library was carried out with unique molecular identifiers. Using its own MiXCR run on the PCR reads, TCRdb lists one record per CDR3 protein. Among about 900,000 distinct CDR3 sequences, about 30% were seen once, and the ten largest hold about 28%. The chain joins TRBV20-1 to TRBJ2-5; possible D gene TRBD2, 6 bases. The clonotype originates from a boy younger than two who had a stem cell transplant for SCID, so the T cells may come from the graft donor. The material was PBMCs, mostly from graft donor cells, obtained 360 days after TCRalphabeta/CD19-depleted stem cell transplant. The CDR3 nucleotides read TGCAGTGCCACGCGGTTGGAGGGGGAGACCCAGTACTTC. This gives the protein CSATRLEGETQYF.